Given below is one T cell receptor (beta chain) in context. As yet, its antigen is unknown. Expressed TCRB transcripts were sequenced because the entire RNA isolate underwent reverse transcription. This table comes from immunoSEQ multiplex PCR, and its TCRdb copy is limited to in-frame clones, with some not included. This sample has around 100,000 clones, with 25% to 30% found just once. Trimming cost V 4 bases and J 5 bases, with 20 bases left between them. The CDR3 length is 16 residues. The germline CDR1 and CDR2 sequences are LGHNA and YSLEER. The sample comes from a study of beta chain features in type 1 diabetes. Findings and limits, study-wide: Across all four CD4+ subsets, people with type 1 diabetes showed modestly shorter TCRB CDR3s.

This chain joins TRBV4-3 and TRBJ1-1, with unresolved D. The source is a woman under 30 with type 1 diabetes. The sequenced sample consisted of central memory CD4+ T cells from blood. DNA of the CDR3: TGCGCCAGCAGCCGAAAAGGTTTGGGCGGAGGAACTGAAGCTTTCTTT. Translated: CASSRKGLGGGTEAFF.